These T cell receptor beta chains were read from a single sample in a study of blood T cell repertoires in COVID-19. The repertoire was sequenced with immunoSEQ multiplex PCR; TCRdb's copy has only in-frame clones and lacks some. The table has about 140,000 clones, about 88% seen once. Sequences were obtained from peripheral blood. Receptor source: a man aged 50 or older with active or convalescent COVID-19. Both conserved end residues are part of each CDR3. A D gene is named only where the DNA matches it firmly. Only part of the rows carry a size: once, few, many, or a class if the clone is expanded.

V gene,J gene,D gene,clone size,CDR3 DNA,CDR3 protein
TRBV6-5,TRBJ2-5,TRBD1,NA,TGTGCCAGCACGGACAGGGTCTTTGGGACCCAGTACTTC,CASTDRVFGTQYF
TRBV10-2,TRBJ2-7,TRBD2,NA,TGCGCCAGCAGTGAGTCGGCGGGAGGGTCCTACGAGCAGTACTTC,CASSESAGGSYEQYF
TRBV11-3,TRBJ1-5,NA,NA,TGTGCCAGCATCAAGGACAGCTTCCATAGCAATCAGCCCCAGCATTTT,CASIKDSFHSNQPQHF
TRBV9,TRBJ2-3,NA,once,TGTGCCAGCAGCGTCGATGGACTAGATACGCAGTATTTT,CASSVDGLDTQYF
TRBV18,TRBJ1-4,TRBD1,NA,TGTGCCAGCTCACAGGGGGCCGATGAAAAACTGTTTTTT,CASSQGADEKLFF
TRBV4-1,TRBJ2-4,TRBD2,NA,TGCGCCAGCAGCCCCGCGGCGGGAGTGGCCAAAAACATTCAGTACTTC,CASSPAAGVAKNIQYF
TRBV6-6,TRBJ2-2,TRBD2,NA,TGTGCCAGCAGTCAGGGAACAGGGTTGGCTAGCGGGGGCACCGGGGAGCTGTTTTTT,CASSQGTGLASGGTGELFF
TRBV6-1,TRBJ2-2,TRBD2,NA,TGTGCCAGCAGTGAACGACCAGCGGGAGGGCCGGGCACCGGGGAGCTGTTTTTT,CASSERPAGGPGTGELFF
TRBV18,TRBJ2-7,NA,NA,TGTGCCAGCTCACTCACGGGTGTCTACGAGCAGTACTTC,CASSLTGVYEQYF
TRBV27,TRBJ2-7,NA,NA,TGTGCCAGCAGTTTATCCAGGCTTCGCGAGCAGTACTTC,CASSLSRLREQYF
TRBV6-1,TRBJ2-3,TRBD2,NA,TGTGCCAGCAGTGAAGCGAGGGGACTAGTAGAGCGGGCAGATACGCAGTATTTT,CASSEARGLVERADTQYF
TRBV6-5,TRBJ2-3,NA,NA,TGTGCCAGCAATTGGCAGGGGACAGATACGCAGTATTTT,CASNWQGTDTQYF
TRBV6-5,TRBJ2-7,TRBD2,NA,TGTGCCAGCAGTTTTCGGACTAGCGGGAGTGGGGAGCAGTACTTC,CASSFRTSGSGEQYF
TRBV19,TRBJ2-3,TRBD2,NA,TGTGCCAGTAACCCGATAGCGGGAGGCTTCGCAGATACGCAGTATTTT,CASNPIAGGFADTQYF
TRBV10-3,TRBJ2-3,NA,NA,TGTGCCATCAGTGAGCCCCGCGTGGGAGGCTCGATCACAGATACGCAGTATTTT,CAISEPRVGGSITDTQYF
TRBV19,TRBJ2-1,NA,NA,TGTGCCAGTAGTATAGATCCATTCGGGACACCATACAATGAGCAGTTCTTC,CASSIDPFGTPYNEQFF
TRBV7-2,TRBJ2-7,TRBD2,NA,TGTGCCAGCAGCCCTACCTCTAGCGGGAGCTACGAGCAGTACTTC,CASSPTSSGSYEQYF
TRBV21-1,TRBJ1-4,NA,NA,TGTGCCAGCAGCAAAAAAGCGCAACGGACAGGGAGCGAAAAACTGTTTTTT,CASSKKAQRTGSEKLFF
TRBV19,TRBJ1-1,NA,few,TGTGCCAGTAGTATCGGCGGCGGAACCCCTGAAGCTTTCTTT,CASSIGGGTPEAFF
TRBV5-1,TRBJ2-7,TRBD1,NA,TGCGCCAGCAGCTCACGGGACAGTGGATACGAGCAGTACTTC,CASSSRDSGYEQYF
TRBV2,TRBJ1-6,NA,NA,TGTGCCAGCAGTGAAGACAGGTTCAGTTCACCCCTCCACTTT,CASSEDRFSSPLHF
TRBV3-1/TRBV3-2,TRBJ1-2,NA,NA,TGTGCCAGCAGCCAAGTTAGCGGCAATGGCTACACCTTC,CASSQVSGNGYTF
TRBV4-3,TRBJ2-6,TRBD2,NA,TGCGCCAGCAGCCAAGAGGTAGCGGGACACTCTGGGGCCAACGTCCTGACTTTC,CASSQEVAGHSGANVLTF
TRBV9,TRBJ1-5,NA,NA,TGTGCCAGCAGCGTAGGGTCAGGGGCTGGTCAGCCCCAGCATTTT,CASSVGSGAGQPQHF
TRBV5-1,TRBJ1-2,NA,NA,TGCGCCAGCAGCTTGGCAGGGAATCTCGGCTATGGCTACACCTTC,CASSLAGNLGYGYTF
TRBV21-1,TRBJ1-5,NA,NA,TGTGCCAGCAGCAAAGAGGGACAGCTTAATAGCAATCAGCCCCAGCATTTT,CASSKEGQLNSNQPQHF
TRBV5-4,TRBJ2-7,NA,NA,TGTGCCAGCAGCTTGGCCCCGGGATCTTACGAGCAGTACTTC,CASSLAPGSYEQYF
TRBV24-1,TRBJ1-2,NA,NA,TGTGCCACCAGTGGGGGGGCTAACTATGGCTACACCTTC,CATSGGANYGYTF
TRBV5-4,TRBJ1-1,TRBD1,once,TGTGCCAGCAGCCTGAACCCAGCAGGGGGGAGCACTGAAGCTTTCTTT,CASSLNPAGGSTEAFF
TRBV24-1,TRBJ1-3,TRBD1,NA,TGTGCCACCAGTGATAACAGGGGGCAAGGAAACACCATATATTTT,CATSDNRGQGNTIYF
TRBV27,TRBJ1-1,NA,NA,TGTGCCAGCAGTTTCACAGGAAACACTGAAGCTTTCTTT,CASSFTGNTEAFF
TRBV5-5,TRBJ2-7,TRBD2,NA,TGTGCCAGCAGCTTGGGACTAGCGGTATCCTACGAGCAGTACTTC,CASSLGLAVSYEQYF
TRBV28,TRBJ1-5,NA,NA,TGTGCCAGCAGTTCCCCGGGTTTCAATCAGCCCCAGCATTTT,CASSSPGFNQPQHF
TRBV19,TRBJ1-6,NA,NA,TGTGCCAGTAGGCCGATGGGACTCCAGAATTCACCCCTCCACTTT,CASRPMGLQNSPLHF
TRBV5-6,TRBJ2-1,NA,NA,TGTGCCAGCAGCTTGGCAGGACAGCCCCCAAGGCCGTTCTTC,CASSLAGQPPRPFF